Listed below are T cell receptor beta chains from one sample, sequenced in a study of T cell responses to AZD1222 COVID-19 vaccine. Generated by immunoSEQ multiplex PCR, the TCRdb table keeps only in-frame clones and is missing some. Among 93,000 or so clones listed, about 92% were seen once. This sample comprised peripheral blood, obtained on day 0 of AZD1222 vaccination. Source of these receptors: an adult in good health. CDR3s include the opening cysteine and the closing phenylalanine or tryptophan. A D gene is named only where the DNA matches it firmly. Some rows have no size entry. The others give once, few or many, or a class for an expanded clone.

clone_size	v_call	d_call	j_call	cdr3_nt	cdr3_aa
.	TRBV19	.	TRBJ2-5	TGTGCCAGTAGTACTCCACCCTCTATTAGTCTGGAGACCCAGTACTTC	CASSTPPSISLETQYF
.	TRBV3-1/TRBV3-2	TRBD1	TRBJ2-7	TGTGCCAGCAGCCCAGGGGGCCCCCCCTACGAGCAGTACTTC	CASSPGGPPYEQYF
.	TRBV6-5	TRBD1	TRBJ1-2	TGTGCCAGCAGTTCCCGGGACAGAGACTATGGCTACACCTTC	CASSSRDRDYGYTF
few	TRBV6-2/TRBV6-3	.	TRBJ1-5	TGTGCCAGCAGTTACCGGGCATTCCCAACCTCTAACAATCAGCCCCAGCATTTT	CASSYRAFPTSNNQPQHF
.	TRBV28	.	TRBJ1-3	TGTGCCAGCAGTTTACGACCCGAAGGGGGAAACACCATATATTTT	CASSLRPEGGNTIYF
.	TRBV7-2	.	TRBJ1-5	TGTGCCAGCAGCCCCCGGGAAGATAGCAATCAGCCCCAGCATTTT	CASSPREDSNQPQHF
.	TRBV6-6	.	TRBJ1-6	TGTGCCAGCAGTCCAGACGGGCCCTGGAGCTCCTATAATTCACCCCTCCACTTT	CASSPDGPWSSYNSPLHF
.	TRBV6-5	TRBD2	TRBJ2-3	TGTGCCAGCAAACGACTAGCGGGGAACACAGATACGCAGTATTTT	CASKRLAGNTDTQYF
.	TRBV6-5	.	TRBJ1-6	TGTGCCAGCAGTTACTCGGGCGGACCCGCATCACCCCTCCACTTT	CASSYSGGPASPLHF
.	TRBV4-1	TRBD2	TRBJ2-7	TGCGCCAGCAGCCAAAGCGGGGGACTCTCCTACGAGCAGTACTTC	CASSQSGGLSYEQYF
.	TRBV9	.	TRBJ2-7	TGTGCCAGCAGCCTAGGGGGGGATAGCTCCTACGAGCAGTACTTC	CASSLGGDSSYEQYF
.	TRBV3-1/TRBV3-2	.	TRBJ2-7	TGTGCCAGCCGACCGGGATGGGCCCGGGACCGGCAGTACTTC	CASRPGWARDRQYF
.	TRBV30	.	TRBJ2-7	TGTGCCTGGAGTAAACAGGTAGGCTACGAGCAGTACTTC	CAWSKQVGYEQYF
.	TRBV27	.	TRBJ2-5	TGTGCCAGCAGTTTTGGCTCCTGGGAGACCCAGTACTTC	CASSFGSWETQYF
.	TRBV5-1	.	TRBJ1-1	TGCGCCAGCAGCTTTGACACCCAGAACACTGAAGCTTTCTTT	CASSFDTQNTEAFF
.	TRBV5-1	TRBD2	TRBJ2-3	TGCGCCAGCAGCTTACGGGCTAGCGGAAACACAGATACGCAGTATTTT	CASSLRASGNTDTQYF
.	TRBV5-1	.	TRBJ1-4	TGCGCCAGCAGCTTGGGGCAGGGAAGGGAAAAACTGTTTTTT	CASSLGQGREKLFF
.	TRBV29-1	.	TRBJ1-4	TGCAGCGGGCAGGATAATGAAAAACTGTTTTTT	CSGQDNEKLFF
once	TRBV5-1	TRBD1	TRBJ1-4	TGCGCCAGCAGCTCCGGGACAGGGTTAGATGAAAAACTGTTTTTT	CASSSGTGLDEKLFF
few	TRBV28	.	TRBJ1-6	TGTGCCAGCAGAGAAACTAGCTCCTATAATTCACCCCTCCACTTT	CASRETSSYNSPLHF
.	TRBV2	.	TRBJ2-3	TGTGCCAGCATGGGGACTTTCCTCACAGATACGCAGTATTTT	CASMGTFLTDTQYF
.	TRBV5-4	.	TRBJ1-5	TGTGCCAGCAGCGATGGACATAGCAATCAGCCCCAGCATTTT	CASSDGHSNQPQHF
.	TRBV18	.	TRBJ1-1	TGTGCCAGCTCCCGGGGAGGGACGAACACTGAAGCTTTCTTT	CASSRGGTNTEAFF
.	TRBV18	.	TRBJ2-1	TGTGCCAGCTCACCTCAGAGTAATGAGCAGTTCTTC	CASSPQSNEQFF
.	TRBV5-4	TRBD2	TRBJ2-7	TGTGCCAGCAGCTCACTAGCGGGGGGGCACGAGCAGTACTTC	CASSSLAGGHEQYF
once	TRBV27	.	TRBJ2-5	TGTGCCAGCAGTTTGAGAGTGGGGCAAGAGACCCAGTACTTC	CASSLRVGQETQYF
once	TRBV4-1	TRBD1	TRBJ2-2	TGCGCCAGCAGCCAAGATCGGACAGGGGGCACCGGGGAGCTGTTTTTT	CASSQDRTGGTGELFF
.	TRBV10-3	TRBD2	TRBJ2-7	TGTGCCATCAGGGAGCGGGGGGACTACGAGCAGTACTTC	CAIRERGDYEQYF
.	TRBV3-1/TRBV3-2	.	TRBJ1-6	TGTGCCAGCAGCCAAGATTCGGCAGCCTATAATTCACCCCTCCACTTT	CASSQDSAAYNSPLHF
.	TRBV19	.	TRBJ1-5	TGTGCCAGTAGCCCACAGGGTCCTGCTTGGCCCCAGCATTTT	CASSPQGPAWPQHF
.	TRBV4-1	.	TRBJ2-1	TGCGCCAGCAGCCCCGCCGGGGGTAGGATTGTGGCCTCCTACAATGAGCAGTTCTTC	CASSPAGGRIVASYNEQFF
.	TRBV10-3	.	TRBJ1-2	TGTGCCATCAGCGCGGACAGCACCTACTATGGCTACACCTTC	CAISADSTYYGYTF
.	TRBV5-4	.	TRBJ1-2	TGTGCCAGCAGCTTAAGAAGCTATGGCTACACCTTC	CASSLRSYGYTF
.	TRBV7-8	.	TRBJ2-7	TGTGCCAGCAGCTTGGGGGGAGCGTCCTACGAGCAGTACTTC	CASSLGGASYEQYF
.	TRBV2	.	TRBJ1-2	TGTGCCAGCAGTGACCGCAGGAGTACTAACTATGGCTACACCTTC	CASSDRRSTNYGYTF
.	TRBV6-5	TRBD1	TRBJ2-7	TGTGCCAGCAGTCGGACAGGCCCCTCGGCCTACGAGCAGTACTTC	CASSRTGPSAYEQYF
.	TRBV9	.	TRBJ1-1	TGTGCCAGCAGCCCCTTGGTTGGGGGGAACACTGAAGCTTTCTTT	CASSPLVGGNTEAFF
.	TRBV15	.	TRBJ2-7	TGTGCCACCAGCGTAGAGGGATGGGAGCAGTACTTC	CATSVEGWEQYF
.	TRBV19	TRBD1	TRBJ2-3	TGTGCCAGTAATCCGGGACAGGGACGCGATACGCAGTATTTT	CASNPGQGRDTQYF
.	TRBV3-1/TRBV3-2	.	TRBJ1-3	TGTGCCAGCAGCCAGGGTTCCTCTGGAAACACCATATATTTT	CASSQGSSGNTIYF
.	TRBV7-9	TRBD2	TRBJ2-5	TGTGCCAGCAGCGCCCGGGGGGGCCGGGAGACCCAGTACTTC	CASSARGGRETQYF
.	TRBV3-1/TRBV3-2	.	TRBJ1-5	TGTGCCAGCAGCCAAGGAATCCCGGGCCGAGGCAATCAGCCCCAGCATTTT	CASSQGIPGRGNQPQHF
few	TRBV5-1	.	TRBJ1-6	TGCGCCAGCAGCTTGGGGACAATCTCCTATAATTCACCCCTCCACTTT	CASSLGTISYNSPLHF
.	TRBV18	TRBD2	TRBJ2-1	TGTGCCAGCTACCAGACTAGCGGGGGTAGGAATGAGCAGTTCTTC	CASYQTSGGRNEQFF